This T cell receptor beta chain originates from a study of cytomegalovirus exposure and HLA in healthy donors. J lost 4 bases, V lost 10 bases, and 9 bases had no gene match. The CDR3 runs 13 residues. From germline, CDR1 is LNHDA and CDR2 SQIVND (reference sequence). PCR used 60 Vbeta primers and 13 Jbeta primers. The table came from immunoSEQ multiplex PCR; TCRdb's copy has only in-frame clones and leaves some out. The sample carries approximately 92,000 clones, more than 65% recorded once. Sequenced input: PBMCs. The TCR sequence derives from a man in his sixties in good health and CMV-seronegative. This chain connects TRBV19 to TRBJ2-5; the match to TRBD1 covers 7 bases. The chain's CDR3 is CATSEGGRETQYF. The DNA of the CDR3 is TGTGCCACTTCCGAAGGGGGCCGAGAGACCCAGTACTTC.